This entry lists 24 T cell receptor beta chains sequenced from one sample in a study of cytomegalovirus exposure and HLA in healthy donors. A multiplex PCR was run with 60 Vbeta primers and 13 Jbeta primers. TCRdb keeps only in-frame clones here, not all; method: immunoSEQ multiplex PCR. Seen here are approximately 90,000 clones, about 80% observed once, and the top ten hold around 1.5%. The specimen sequenced was PBMCs. These receptors were taken from a male donor in good health and CMV-seronegative.

The chain has TRBV12-5 and TRBJ2-5, with 13 bases matching TRBD2. J gave up 3 bases and V 5 bases, and 3 bases lay outside the gene matches. Looked up from germline, CDR1 is LGHNT and CDR2 is FRNRAP. This CDR3 has 15 residues. The CDR3, as DNA: TGTGCTAGTGGTGCGGGGACTAGCGGGAAAGAGACCCAGTACTTC. This sequence encodes CASGAGTSGKETQYF.

This clone turned up a few times. The chain uses TRBV19 and TRBJ2-1; TRBD2 matches at 10 bases. The germline V gene has CDR1 LNHDA and CDR2 SQIVND (reference sequence). V lost 6 bases to trimming and J lost 0 bases; unmatched junction nucleotides: 2. CDR3 size: 15 residues. The chain's CDR3 is CASRLAGSSYNEQFF. As DNA, the CDR3 is TGTGCCAGTAGACTAGCGGGGAGCTCCTACAATGAGCAGTTCTTC.

The chain recombines TRBV9 with TRBJ1-2; TRBD1 aligns across 8 bases. Germline assignment: CDR1 SGDLS and CDR2 YYNGEE. Losses at the gene ends were 3 bases for V and 0 bases for J; bases not matched to a gene: 10. The CDR3 contains 17 residues. The CDR3 DNA follows: TGTGCCAGCAGCGCAGGGGGCGGTCGGCTAGCTAACTATGGCTACACCTTC. Its translation: CASSAGGGRLANYGYTF.

This clone has just a few counts. The chain recombines TRBV7-2 with TRBJ1-4; a possible D gene is TRBD1 (5 bases). V lost 1 base and J lost 6, with 9 bases in between. The CDR3 extends over 14 amino acids. The germline V gene has CDR1 SGHTA and CDR2 FQGNSA. The DNA of the CDR3 is TGTGCCAGCAGCTTAGAAGGGGTCGATGAAAAACTGTTTTTT. This sequence encodes CASSLEGVDEKLFF.

The rearrangement joins TRBV19 to TRBJ2-2, with 7 bases that match TRBD2. There are 15 residues in the CDR3. Germline-derived CDR1 and CDR2 are LNHDA and SQIVND (reference sequence). V shed 5 bases, J shed 0 bases, and the junction held 3 bases outside the gene matches. This CDR3 is CASSRGDSNTGELFF. CDR3 nucleotide sequence: TGTGCCAGTAGTCGGGGGGACTCGAACACCGGGGAGCTGTTTTTT.

The chain combines TRBV6-5 with TRBJ2-7, with D possibly being TRBD1 (5 bases). V was clipped by 7 bases and J by 2 bases, with 18 bases between them. The CDR3 extends over 15 amino acids. Per germline, CDR1 MNHEY and CDR2 SVGAGI. The CDR3: CASKGNEKSTYEQYF. In DNA form, the CDR3 reads TGTGCCAGCAAGGGGAACGAAAAATCAACCTACGAGCAGTACTTC.

The V gene is TRBV2, the J gene TRBJ1-4, with 9 bases lining up with TRBD1. Losses at the gene ends were 5 bases for V and 5 bases for J; bases not matched to a gene: 3. The CDR3 covers 14 residues. Per the germline V gene, CDR1 is SNHLY and CDR2 is FYNNEI. In nucleotides, the CDR3 is TGTGCCAGCAGTTCCGGGACAGGGAATGAAAAACTGTTTTTT. The encoded protein is CASSSGTGNEKLFF. Filled out from reference TRBV2 and TRBJ1-4, the complete variable domain reads EPEVTQTPSHQVTQMGQEVILRCVPISNHLYFYWYRQILGQKVEFLVSFYNNEISEKSEIFDDQFSVERPDGSNFTLKIRSTKLEDSAMYFCASSSGTGNEKLFFGSGTQLSVL.

The rearrangement links TRBV28 to TRBJ2-7; TRBD1 matches at 8 bases. The CDR3 sequence is 12 residues long. CDR1 and CDR2 (germline): MDHEN, SYDVKM. The V segment lost 7 bases and the J segment 9 bases; nucleotides outside the gene matches: 8. As DNA, the CDR3 is TGTGCCAGCACAACCAGGGGGCGAGGGCAGTACTTC. The encoded protein is CASTTRGRGQYF.

This clone was observed many times. V usage is TRBV5-1 and J usage is TRBJ1-3; tentative D call: TRBD1 (6 bases). Trimming cost V 2 bases and J 0 bases, with 9 bases left between them. This CDR3 is built from 15 residues. The germline gives CDR1 SGHRS, CDR2 YFSETQ. The CDR3 region has the DNA TGCGCCAGCAGCTTACCGGACAGCTCTGGAAACACCATATATTTT. Translating gives CASSLPDSSGNTIYF.

This clone was seen a handful of times. The CDR3 DNA reads TGTGCCAGCAGCTTCAGCGGGGGGACGGTTGCAGATACGCAGTATTTT. Protein sequence: CASSFSGGTVADTQYF. The V call is TRBV7-8, the J call TRBJ2-3; 9 bases map to TRBD2. CDR1 and CDR2 (germline): SGHVS, FQNEAQ. J lost 4 bases, V lost 3 bases, and 8 bases had no gene match. The CDR3 contains 16 residues.

J is TRBJ1-2 and V is TRBV25-1; D not certain. Trimming cost V 1 base and J 8 bases, with 17 bases left between them. The germline CDR1 and CDR2 sequences are MGHDK and SYGVNS. There are 15 residues in the CDR3. Here the CDR3 reads CASSELDGRTRGYTF. The CDR3 nucleotides are TGTGCCAGCAGTGAATTAGACGGCCGAACGAGGGGCTACACCTTC.

The V gene is TRBV7-2, the J gene TRBJ1-6; 7 nucleotides align to TRBD1. The CDR3 length is 16 residues. V lost 3 bases and J lost 3; bases outside the gene matches: 5. Germline V CDR1 and CDR2: SGHTA, FQGNSA. Here the CDR3 DNA reads TGTGCCAGCAGCTTCGTTACAGGGGTCTATAATTCACCCCTCCACTTT. Protein product: CASSFVTGVYNSPLHF.

The rearrangement joins TRBV6-5 to TRBJ1-1; perhaps TRBD1 as D (6 bases). This CDR3 comprises 14 residues. The germline V gene encodes CDR1 MNHEY and CDR2 SVGAGI. Trimming stripped 6 bases from V and 4 bases from J, with 15 bases between. CDR3 nucleotide sequence: TGTGCCAGCAGGGGACACTCGGGTGGCACTGAAGCTTTCTTT. Translation gives CASRGHSGGTEAFF.

The rearrangement links TRBV7-9 to TRBJ1-2; 7 positions agree with TRBD1. The CDR3 has 13 residues. Germline V lookup: CDR1 SEHNR, CDR2 FQNEAQ (reference sequence). V lost 6 bases, J lost 4 bases, and 5 bases stayed unmatched. The CDR3 spells CASRSTGIYGYTF. CDR3 coding DNA: TGTGCCAGCAGGTCGACAGGGATCTATGGCTACACCTTC.

The gene calls are TRBV10-2 and TRBJ1-1, with D maybe TRBD1 (6 bases). V dropped 4 bases and J dropped 7 bases, with 7 bases sitting between them. The germline V gene has CDR1 WSHSY and CDR2 SAAADI. The CDR3 runs to 11 residues. CDR3: CASSVTGEAFF. The CDR3 DNA sequence: TGCGCCAGCAGTGTGACAGGTGAAGCTTTCTTT.

This clone showed up just a few times. This chain connects TRBV9 to TRBJ2-2, with 8 bases matching TRBD1. This CDR3 has 17 residues. V lost 2 bases to trimming and J lost 7 bases; unmatched junction nucleotides: 13. Germline values: CDR1 SGDLS, CDR2 YYNGEE. CDR3 loop: CASSVGTGRFSDGELFF. The CDR3, as DNA: TGTGCCAGCAGCGTTGGGACAGGACGCTTTAGTGACGGGGAGCTGTTTTTT.

There are a few counts of this clone. This chain links TRBV5-4 with TRBJ1-5; the match to TRBD1 covers 8 bases. V lost 5 bases to trimming and J lost 6 bases; unmatched junction nucleotides: 7. The CDR3 is 14 amino acids. Germline-derived CDR1 and CDR2 are SGHNT and YYREEE (reference sequence). The CDR3 DNA reads TGTGCCAGCAGTCAGGACAGGGTAGGTCAGCCCCAGCATTTT. It translates to CASSQDRVGQPQHF.

The chain uses TRBV10-1 and TRBJ1-5; D perhaps matches TRBD1 (5 bases). Germline V gene data show CDR1 as WNHNN and CDR2 as SYGVQD (reference sequence). The CDR3 sequence is 17 residues long. The V end lost 7 bases, the J end lost 0 bases, and 19 bases lay between the germline ends. CDR3 sequence (DNA): TGCGCCAGCACCGTTAAAATTGTCAGGGATAGCAATCAGCCCCAGCATTTT. This gives the protein CASTVKIVRDSNQPQHF.

This chain connects TRBV4-1 to TRBJ2-3; a weak D match, TRBD2 (7 bases). The CDR3 covers 20 residues. V lost 5 bases and J 2 bases, leaving 29 bases between the germline ends. The germline V gene has CDR1 MGHRA and CDR2 YSYEKL. The CDR3: CASSTLSLSRGALNTDTQYF. The CDR3 DNA reads TGCGCCAGCAGCACTTTATCTTTAAGCCGGGGGGCCTTAAACACAGATACGCAGTATTTT.

The genes are TRBV4-3 and TRBJ2-4; D not resolved. V was shortened by 0 bases and J by 2 bases, with 5 bases between the two germline ends. Germline CDR1 is LGHNA and CDR2 is YSLEER. This CDR3 is built from 14 residues. The CDR3 DNA is TGCGCCAGCAGCCAAGAAACATCCAAAAACATTCAGTACTTC. Its translation: CASSQETSKNIQYF.

This chain joins TRBV9 and TRBJ1-5, with D unresolved. The CDR3 length is 15 residues. The V and J ends lost 0 bases and 3 bases respectively, with 10 bases between them. Germline V lookup: CDR1 SGDLS, CDR2 YYNGEE. The CDR3 DNA sequence: TGTGCCAGCAGCGTAGGTGGCCGTCCCAATCAGCCCCAGCATTTT. Translation: CASSVGGRPNQPQHF.

This sequence joins TRBV7-6 and TRBJ2-7, with 9 bases lining up with TRBD1. The trim removed 5 bases at V and 6 bases at J, leaving 5 bases unmatched. The germline gives CDR1 SGHVS, CDR2 FNYEAQ. This CDR3 spans 13 amino acids. The CDR3 DNA reads TGTGCCAGCAGCGCGGGACAGGGAAGCGAGCAGTACTTC. This sequence encodes CASSAGQGSEQYF. Full variable domain (missing parts from reference TRBV7-6 and TRBJ2-7): GAGVSQSPRYKVTKRGQDVALRCDPISGHVSLYWYRQALGQGPEFLTYFNYEAQQDKSGLPNDRFSAERPEGSISTLTIQRTEQRDSAMYRCASSAGQGSEQYFGPGTRLTVT.

This clone was counted a single time. V gene TRBV28 combines with J gene TRBJ2-2, with D perhaps matching TRBD2 (6 bases). Trimming left V 4 bases short and J 3 bases short, with 12 bases between. The CDR3 runs to 15 residues. In germline, CDR1 is MDHEN, CDR2 SYDVKM. The CDR3: CASSWARDYTGELFF. The CDR3, as DNA: TGTGCCAGCAGTTGGGCCCGGGACTACACCGGGGAGCTGTTTTTT.

This clone was observed a few times. The chain links TRBV5-1 to TRBJ1-2; D remains ambiguous. The CDR3 totals 15 residues. Germline lookup yields CDR1 SGHRS and CDR2 YFSETQ. Trimming left V 5 bases short and J 5 bases short, with 19 bases between. CDR3 coding DNA: TGCGCCAGCAGGTCCCGGTCCCAACTGAGGTATGGCTACACCTTC. Translation gives CASRSRSQLRYGYTF.